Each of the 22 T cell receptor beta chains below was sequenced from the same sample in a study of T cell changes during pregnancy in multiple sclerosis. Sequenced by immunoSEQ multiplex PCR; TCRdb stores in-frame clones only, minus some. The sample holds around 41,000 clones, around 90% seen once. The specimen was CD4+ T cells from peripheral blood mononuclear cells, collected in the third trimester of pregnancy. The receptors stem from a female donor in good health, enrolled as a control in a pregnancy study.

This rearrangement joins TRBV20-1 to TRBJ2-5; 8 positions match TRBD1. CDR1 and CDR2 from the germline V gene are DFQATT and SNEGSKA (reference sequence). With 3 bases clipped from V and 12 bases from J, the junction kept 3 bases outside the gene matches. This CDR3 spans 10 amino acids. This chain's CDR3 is CSARSTGEYF. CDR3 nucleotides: TGCAGTGCTAGGTCGACAGGGGAGTACTTC.

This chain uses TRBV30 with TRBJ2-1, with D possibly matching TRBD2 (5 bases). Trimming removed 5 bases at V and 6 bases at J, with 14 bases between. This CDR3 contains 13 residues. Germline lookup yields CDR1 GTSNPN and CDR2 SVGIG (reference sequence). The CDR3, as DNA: TGTGCCTGGGGCCCCGTGGGAGTCAATGAGCAGTTCTTC. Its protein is CAWGPVGVNEQFF.

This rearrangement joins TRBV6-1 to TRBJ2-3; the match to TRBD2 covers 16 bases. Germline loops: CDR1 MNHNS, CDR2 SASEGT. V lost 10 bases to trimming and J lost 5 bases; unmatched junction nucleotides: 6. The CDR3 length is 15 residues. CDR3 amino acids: CATSGLAGGRDTQYF. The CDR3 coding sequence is TGTGCCACCTCGGGACTAGCGGGAGGGAGAGATACGCAGTATTTT.

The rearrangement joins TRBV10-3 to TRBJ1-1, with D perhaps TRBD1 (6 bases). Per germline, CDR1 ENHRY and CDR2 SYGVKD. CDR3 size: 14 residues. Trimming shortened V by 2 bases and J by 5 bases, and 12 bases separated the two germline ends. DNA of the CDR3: TGTGCCATCAGTGAGCAGGGGTTCGGGACTGAAGCTTTCTTT. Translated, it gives CAISEQGFGTEAFF.

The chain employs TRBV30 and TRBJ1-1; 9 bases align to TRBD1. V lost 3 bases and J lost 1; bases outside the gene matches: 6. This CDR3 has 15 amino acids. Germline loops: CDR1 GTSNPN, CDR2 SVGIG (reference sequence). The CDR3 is CAWSHSGQGNTEAFF. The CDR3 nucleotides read TGTGCCTGGAGCCATTCGGGACAGGGGAACACTGAAGCTTTCTTT.

The CDR3 DNA is TGTGCTAGTGGTTCAGGGGTTAACACTGAAGCTTTCTTT. The encoded protein is CASGSGVNTEAFF. This rearrangement joins TRBV12-5 to TRBJ1-1; a possible D gene is TRBD1 (6 bases). Germline-derived CDR1 and CDR2 are LGHNT and FRNRAP. This CDR3 has 13 amino acids. V lost 4 bases and J 2 bases, leaving 8 bases between the germline ends.

This CDR3 is CASSPGTSGRDTQYF. As DNA, the CDR3 is TGTGCCAGCAGCCCCGGGACTAGCGGGAGGGATACGCAGTATTTT. The chain joins TRBV7-2 to TRBJ2-3, with TRBD2 identical over 15 bases. CDR1 is SGHTA, CDR2 FQGNSA, per germline. The V segment lost 5 bases and the J segment 6 bases; nucleotides outside the gene matches: 3. The CDR3 length is 15 residues.

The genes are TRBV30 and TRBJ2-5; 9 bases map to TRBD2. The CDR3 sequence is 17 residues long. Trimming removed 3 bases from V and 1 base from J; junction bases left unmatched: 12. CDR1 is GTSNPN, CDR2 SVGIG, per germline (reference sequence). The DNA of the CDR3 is TGTGCCTGGAGGGCAAAGCGGGGGGCCCTATTCCAAGAGACCCAGTACTTC. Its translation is CAWRAKRGALFQETQYF.

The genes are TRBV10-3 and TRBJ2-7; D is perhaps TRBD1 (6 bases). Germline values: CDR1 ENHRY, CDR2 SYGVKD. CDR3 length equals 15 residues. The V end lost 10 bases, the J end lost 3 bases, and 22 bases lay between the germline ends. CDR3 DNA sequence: TGTGCCACGATGACAGGCGCTAACGGTTACTACGAGCAGTACTTC. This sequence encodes CATMTGANGYYEQYF.

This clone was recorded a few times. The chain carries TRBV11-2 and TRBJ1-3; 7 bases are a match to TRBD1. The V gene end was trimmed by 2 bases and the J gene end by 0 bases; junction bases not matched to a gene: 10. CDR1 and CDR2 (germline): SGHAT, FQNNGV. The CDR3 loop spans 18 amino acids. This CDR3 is CASSLTSTRGTSGNTIYF. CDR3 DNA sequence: TGTGCCAGCAGCTTAACTTCTACCAGGGGGACCTCTGGAAACACCATATATTTT.

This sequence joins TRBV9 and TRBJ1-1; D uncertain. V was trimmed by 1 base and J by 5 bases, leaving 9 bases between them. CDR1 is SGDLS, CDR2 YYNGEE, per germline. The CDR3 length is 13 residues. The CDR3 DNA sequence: TGTGCCAGCAGCGTAACTCAGAGGACTGAAGCTTTCTTT. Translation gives CASSVTQRTEAFF.

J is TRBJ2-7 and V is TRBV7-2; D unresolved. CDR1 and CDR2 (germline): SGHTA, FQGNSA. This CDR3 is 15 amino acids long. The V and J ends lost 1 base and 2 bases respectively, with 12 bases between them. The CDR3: CASSLGYLFPYEQYF. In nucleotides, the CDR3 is TGTGCCAGCAGCTTAGGGTACCTATTCCCCTACGAGCAGTACTTC.

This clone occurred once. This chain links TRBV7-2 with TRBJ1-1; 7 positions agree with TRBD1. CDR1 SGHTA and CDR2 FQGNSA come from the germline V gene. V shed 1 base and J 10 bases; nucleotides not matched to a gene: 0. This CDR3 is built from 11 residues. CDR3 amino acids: CASSLDRGAFF. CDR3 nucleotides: TGTGCCAGCAGCTTAGACAGGGGAGCTTTCTTT.

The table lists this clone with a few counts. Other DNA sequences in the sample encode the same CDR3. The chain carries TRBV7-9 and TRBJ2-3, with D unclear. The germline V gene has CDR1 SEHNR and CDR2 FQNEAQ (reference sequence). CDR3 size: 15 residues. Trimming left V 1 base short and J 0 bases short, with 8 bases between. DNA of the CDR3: TGTGCCAGCAGCTTAGTTGGCGGAAGCACAGATACGCAGTATTTT. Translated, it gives CASSLVGGSTDTQYF.

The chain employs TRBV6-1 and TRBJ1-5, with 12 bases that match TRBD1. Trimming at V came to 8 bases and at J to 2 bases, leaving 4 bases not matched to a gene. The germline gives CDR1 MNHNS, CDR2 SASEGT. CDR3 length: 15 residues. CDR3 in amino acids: CASWDRGLGNQPQHF. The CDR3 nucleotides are TGTGCCAGCTGGGACAGGGGGCTGGGCAATCAGCCCCAGCATTTT.

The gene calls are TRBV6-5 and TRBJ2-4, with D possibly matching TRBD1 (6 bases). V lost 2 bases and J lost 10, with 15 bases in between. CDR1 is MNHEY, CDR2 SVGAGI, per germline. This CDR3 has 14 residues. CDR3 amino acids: CASSYRSGVGIQYF. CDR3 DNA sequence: TGTGCCAGCAGTTACCGTTCAGGGGTAGGGATTCAGTACTTC.

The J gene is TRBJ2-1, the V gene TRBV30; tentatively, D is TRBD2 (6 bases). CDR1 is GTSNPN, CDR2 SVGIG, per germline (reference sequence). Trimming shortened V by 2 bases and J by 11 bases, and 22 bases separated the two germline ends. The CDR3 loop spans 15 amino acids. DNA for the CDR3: TGTGCCTGGAGTACGTCTAGCGCGGCCAGGGATAAGCAGTTCTTC. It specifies CAWSTSSAARDKQFF.

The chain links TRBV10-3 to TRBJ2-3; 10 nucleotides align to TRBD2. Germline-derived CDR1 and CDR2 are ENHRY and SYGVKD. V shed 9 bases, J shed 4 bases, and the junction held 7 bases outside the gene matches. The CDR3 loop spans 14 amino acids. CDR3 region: CAMGAGGGSDTQYF. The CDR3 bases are TGTGCCATGGGAGCGGGAGGGGGGTCAGATACGCAGTATTTT.

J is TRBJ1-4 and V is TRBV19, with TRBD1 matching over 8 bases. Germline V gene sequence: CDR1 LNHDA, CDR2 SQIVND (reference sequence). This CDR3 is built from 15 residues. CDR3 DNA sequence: TGTCTCGCCGCGCTACAGGGGGGATTGTATGAAAAACTGTTTTTT. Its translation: CLAALQGGLYEKLFF.

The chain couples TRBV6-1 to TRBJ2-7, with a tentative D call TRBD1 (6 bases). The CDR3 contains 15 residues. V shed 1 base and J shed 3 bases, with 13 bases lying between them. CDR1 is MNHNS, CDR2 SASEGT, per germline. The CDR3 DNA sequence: TGTGCCAGCAGTGAAGGACAGGTTAACGACTACGAGCAGTACTTC. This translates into CASSEGQVNDYEQYF.

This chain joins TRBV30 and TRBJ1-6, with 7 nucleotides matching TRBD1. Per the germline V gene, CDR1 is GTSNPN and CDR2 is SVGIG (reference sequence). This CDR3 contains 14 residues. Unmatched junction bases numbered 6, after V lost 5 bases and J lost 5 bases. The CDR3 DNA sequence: TGTGCCTGGGACCGGGACAGCAATAATTCACCCCTCCACTTT. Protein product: CAWDRDSNNSPLHF.

The CDR3 reads CSAPTVGGQETQYF. CDR3 in DNA: TGCAGCGCCCCGACTGTGGGGGGACAAGAGACCCAGTACTTC. The chain combines TRBV29-1 with TRBJ2-5; tentative D call: TRBD2 (6 bases). V was clipped by 7 bases and J by 2 bases, with 17 bases between them. CDR3 size: 14 residues. Germline V gene lookup returns CDR1 SQVTM and CDR2 ANQGSEA. The full variable domain, completed using reference TRBV29-1 and TRBJ2-5, is SAVISQKPSRDICQRGTSLTIQCQVDSQVTMMFWYRQQPGQSLTLIATANQGSEATYESGFVIDKFPISRPNLTFSTLTVSNMSPEDSSIYLCSAPTVGGQETQYFGPGTRLLVL.